Listed below are T cell receptor beta chains from one sample, sequenced in a study of OX40 agonist ivuxolimab in advanced cancers. The method was immunoSEQ multiplex PCR; TCRdb's version includes in-frame clones alone and lacks a portion of them. The profile shows under 75,000 clones, 65% to 85% of them singletons. The source was CD4+ or CD8+ T cells sorted from blood, collected in a trial of the OX40 agonist ivuxolimab. All receptors derive from an adult with an advanced solid tumor such as melanoma, head and neck, liver or kidney cancer. The CDR3 runs from the conserved cysteine through the conserved F or W. A D gene is named only where the DNA matches it firmly. Clone size is not always given. Where it is, it says once, few, many or a class for expanded clones.

TRBJ1-2	TRBV13	NA	NA	TGTGCCAGCAGCCCCTTTGGGGGGATTAACTATGGCTACACCTTC	CASSPFGGINYGYTF
TRBJ2-5	TRBV5-1	NA	NA	TGCGCCAGCAGCTTGGTTGGCGATCCCGTAGAGACCCAGTACTTC	CASSLVGDPVETQYF
TRBJ2-2	TRBV11-3	NA	once	TGTGCCAGCAGCTTAGCCACTGGGGTAGCAAACACCGGGGAGCTGTTTTTT	CASSLATGVANTGELFF
TRBJ2-2	TRBV4-2	NA	NA	TGTGCCAGCAGCCCCCGGGCCGGGAGTAACACCGGGGAGCTGTTTTTT	CASSPRAGSNTGELFF
TRBJ1-2	TRBV7-2	NA	NA	TGTGCCAGCAGCTTGACGTCAGGTCCTTATGGCTACACCTTC	CASSLTSGPYGYTF
TRBJ2-1	TRBV2	TRBD2	NA	TGTGCCAGCAGCGAAAGCGGGGGAGAGTACAATGAGCAGTTCTTC	CASSESGGEYNEQFF
TRBJ1-6	TRBV2	NA	NA	TGTGCCAGCAAGGGAACGTCGAATTCACCCCTCCACTTT	CASKGTSNSPLHF
TRBJ1-5	TRBV4-3	NA	NA	TGCGCCAGCAGCCAAGAGGTCGGCAGGGATCAGCCCCAGCATTTT	CASSQEVGRDQPQHF
TRBJ2-1	TRBV2	NA	NA	TGTGCCAGCAGTGAGAACTTTAGCTCCTACAATGAGCAGTTCTTC	CASSENFSSYNEQFF
TRBJ2-5	TRBV5-1	NA	NA	TGCGCCAGCAGCTTGGGATGGGCGGGGAGAGAGACCCAGTACTTC	CASSLGWAGRETQYF
TRBJ2-1	TRBV9	NA	NA	TGTGCCAGCAGCGTAGAACTAGCCTACAATGAGCAGTTCTTC	CASSVELAYNEQFF
TRBJ2-3	TRBV25-1	TRBD2	once	TGTGCCAGCCAAGGGCGAGCGGGGGTGACAGATACGCAGTATTTT	CASQGRAGVTDTQYF
TRBJ2-1	TRBV11-1	TRBD1	NA	TGTGCCAGCAGCTTAGATACAGGGGGGTCGGGTGAGCAGTTCTTC	CASSLDTGGSGEQFF
TRBJ2-5	TRBV2	TRBD2	NA	TGTGCCAGCAGTTCCCGGGAGGGAGAGACCCAGTACTTC	CASSSREGETQYF
TRBJ1-5	TRBV19	TRBD1	few	TGTGCCAGTAGGAAACAGGGGGATAGCAATCAGCCCCAGCATTTT	CASRKQGDSNQPQHF
TRBJ2-5	TRBV7-2	TRBD2	NA	TGTGCCAGCAGCTTCTACAGCGGGGGAGAGACCCAGTACTTC	CASSFYSGGETQYF
TRBJ2-7	TRBV5-6	NA	once	TGTGCCAGCAGCGGACACTACGAGCAGTACTTC	CASSGHYEQYF
TRBJ1-2	TRBV18	TRBD1	NA	TGTGCCAGCTCACAGGGACAGGGAAATGGCTACACCTTC	CASSQGQGNGYTF
TRBJ1-3	TRBV7-8	NA	NA	TGTGCCAGCAGCTTAGTGGTAGGGGTCTCTGGAAACACCATATATTTT	CASSLVVGVSGNTIYF
TRBJ1-2	TRBV5-8	TRBD1	NA	TGTGCCAGCAGCTTGGTCCTCTTCTCACGGGGACAGAGCTATGGTGGCTACACCTTC	CASSLVLFSRGQSYGGYTF
TRBJ2-1	TRBV5-1	NA	NA	TGCGCCAGCAGCTTGGGGACCCAGGGTTTCAATGAGCAGTTCTTC	CASSLGTQGFNEQFF
TRBJ1-5	TRBV7-2	NA	NA	TGTGCCAGCAGCTACAAGCCTACAGCTAGCAATCAGCCCCAGCATTTT	CASSYKPTASNQPQHF
TRBJ1-2	TRBV30	NA	NA	TGTGCCTGGAGGGGGCCCGGACATTCCTATGGCTACACCTTC	CAWRGPGHSYGYTF
TRBJ1-3	TRBV21-1	NA	NA	TGTGCCAGCACCCCGTGTTGGTACTCTGGAAACACCATATATTTT	CASTPCWYSGNTIYF
TRBJ2-3	TRBV5-6	TRBD2	NA	TGTGCCAGCAGCGGGGGGGATAGCACAGATACGCAGTATTTT	CASSGGDSTDTQYF
TRBJ1-2	TRBV6-5	NA	NA	TGTGCCAGCAGTCCTGCACGATCTTATTATGGCTACACCTTC	CASSPARSYYGYTF
TRBJ1-1	TRBV16	NA	NA	TGTGCCAGCAGCCAATCTGGGTTTACTGAAGCTTTCTTT	CASSQSGFTEAFF
TRBJ1-3	TRBV29-1	NA	NA	TGCAGCGTTTTGGGGCAACAGGGATCTGGAAACACCATATATTTT	CSVLGQQGSGNTIYF
TRBJ1-2	TRBV27	NA	NA	TGTGCCAGCAGTAGGACCGGGACCCTCGGTGGCTACACCTTC	CASSRTGTLGGYTF
TRBJ1-2	TRBV5-1	NA	NA	TGCGCCAGCAGCTCGGCTTATGGCTACACCTTC	CASSSAYGYTF
TRBJ2-3	TRBV5-5	NA	NA	TGTGCCAGCAGCTTGACAGGGAGCACAGATACGCAGTATTTT	CASSLTGSTDTQYF
TRBJ1-4	TRBV10-1	NA	NA	TGCGCCAGCAGTGAGCCGAGGGGACTGACTAATGAAAAACTGTTTTTT	CASSEPRGLTNEKLFF
TRBJ1-5	TRBV6-5	TRBD1	few	TGTGCCAGCAGCCGGACAGGGTACAATCAGCCCCAGCATTTT	CASSRTGYNQPQHF
TRBJ1-2	TRBV27	NA	NA	TGTGCCAGCAGCCCGACAGTTAGCTATGGCTACACCTTC	CASSPTVSYGYTF
TRBJ1-6	TRBV4-1	NA	NA	TGCGCCAGCAGCCAAGATATAGGGAATTCACCCCTCCACTTT	CASSQDIGNSPLHF
TRBJ1-6	TRBV6-5	NA	few	TGTGCCAGCAAAACAGGGCTCACCCTCCACTTT	CASKTGLTLHF
TRBJ1-5	TRBV15	NA	few	TGTGCCACCAGCAGTGCCGTGGCTCAGCCCCAGCATTTT	CATSSAVAQPQHF
TRBJ2-1	TRBV19	TRBD2	NA	TGTGCCAGTAGTACGGGACTACTGAACAATGAGCAGTTCTTC	CASSTGLLNNEQFF
TRBJ2-7	TRBV4-3	NA	NA	TGCGCCAGCAGCCGAGGACAGACGACTGAGCAGTACTTC	CASSRGQTTEQYF
TRBJ1-2	TRBV11-2	TRBD1	NA	TGTGCCAGCAGCCCGGGACAGAGAGGTGGCTACACCTTC	CASSPGQRGGYTF
TRBJ2-6	TRBV28	TRBD1	NA	TGTGCCAGCAGTTTTGGGGGACAGGTCTCTGGGGCCAACGTCCTGACTTTC	CASSFGGQVSGANVLTF
TRBJ1-1	TRBV5-8	NA	NA	TGTGCCAGCACCCGGGGGACATCCAACTTT	CASTRGTSNF
TRBJ2-1	TRBV5-1	NA	NA	TGCGCCAGCAGCTTGCCGGCAGGGATGAATTTCTTGAATGAGCAGTTCTTC	CASSLPAGMNFLNEQFF
TRBJ1-1	TRBV5-1	NA	NA	TGCGCCAGCAGCTCGATCGGACGGGATGTTGATGAAGCTTTCTTT	CASSSIGRDVDEAFF
TRBJ2-1	TRBV6-5	TRBD1	NA	TGTGCCAGCAGTTACTCGACAGGGAGACCCAACAATGAGCAGTTCTTC	CASSYSTGRPNNEQFF
TRBJ1-5	TRBV4-1	NA	NA	TGCGCCAGCAGCCAAGACCCTTATCAGCCCCAGCATTTT	CASSQDPYQPQHF
TRBJ2-7	TRBV9	NA	NA	TGTGCCAGCAGCGTAGAGGCAGGAGCTTCCTACGAGCAGTACTTC	CASSVEAGASYEQYF
TRBJ1-4	TRBV7-2	TRBD1	NA	TGTGCCAGCAGCGCCCGGGACAGCATCAATGAAAAACTGTTTTTT	CASSARDSINEKLFF
TRBJ1-4	TRBV5-4	NA	once	TGTGCCAGCAGCTCCGCGCCCCTCCACGGGGAAAAACTGTTTTTT	CASSSAPLHGEKLFF
TRBJ1-5	TRBV15	TRBD1	NA	TGTGCCACCAGCCGGGACAGGGGCGATCAGCCCCAGCATTTT	CATSRDRGDQPQHF